Presented here are 30 T cell receptor beta chains from one specimen sequenced in a study of response to subunit inactivated influenza vaccine (dated by TCRdb to 2017 to 2018). Receptor libraries were prepared by RT-PCR. Data came from an Illumina HiSeq 2500. TCRdb reprocessing: public reads trimmed at Q25 with fastp, clones called with MiXCR, in-frame beta chains kept. Under each unique CDR3 protein, matching rows form one entry showing the most common genes and DNA. Recorded for this sample are hundreds of thousands of distinct CDR3 sequences; approximately 17% of them occurred a single time. The biggest ten clones account for around 9.9% of the sample. Sequenced here: PBMCs from blood, sampled about 5 days after vaccination. The receptors here all came from a man aged 45-60 years who received an inactivated influenza vaccine. Donor details come from another sample of the same person, matched by shared clones.

The V call is TRBV29-1, the J call TRBJ2-6; the D call may be TRBD1 or TRBD2 (6 bases each). The ends were cut back, 4 bases at V and 1 base at J, with 23 bases in the middle. In germline, CDR1 is SQVTM, CDR2 ANQGSEA. The CDR3 is 19 residues long. The CDR3 spells CSVAGVPGGISSGANVLTF. CDR3 DNA sequence: TGCAGCGTTGCAGGGGTTCCTGGCGGGATAAGTTCTGGGGCCAACGTCCTGACTTTC.

Remarks on this clonotype: Being one base from a much bigger clone, this may be a read error. The rearrangement joins TRBV20-1 to TRBJ2-3; D ambiguous. The V gene lost 1 base and the J gene lost 3 bases, with 14 bases spanning the gap. This CDR3 is built from 15 residues. The germline V gene encodes CDR1 DFQATT and CDR2 SNEGSKA (reference sequence). Here the CDR3 DNA reads TGCAGTGCTAGAGGTTTTGTTGGGATGACAGATACGCAGTATTTT. It encodes CSARGFVGMTDTQYF.

J is TRBJ1-2 and V is TRBV5-1, with 7 positions matching TRBD1. Germline assignment: CDR1 SGHRS and CDR2 YFSETQ. The V segment lost 5 bases and the J segment 5 bases; nucleotides outside the gene matches: 9. The CDR3 has 14 amino acids. The CDR3: CASRRQGIFYGYTF. CDR3 coding DNA: TGCGCCAGCAGAAGACAGGGCATATTTTATGGCTACACCTTC.

This clonotype has just a few counts. The rearrangement joins TRBV5-6 to TRBJ1-2, with 10 bases identical to TRBD1. CDR3 size: 15 residues. CDR1 is SGHDT, CDR2 YYEEEE, per germline. Germline trimming cut 1 base from V and 13 bases from J; bases unmatched to any gene: 13. In DNA form, the CDR3 reads TGTGCCAGCAGCTTGAGCGGGACAGGGGCCCTCTCCTTCACCTTC. As protein: CASSLSGTGALSFTF.

V gene TRBV3-1 combines with J gene TRBJ2-1; D may match TRBD1 or TRBD2 (5 bases each). This CDR3 contains 16 residues. V was cut by 2 bases and J by 0 bases, with 11 bases left in between. Germline V CDR1 and CDR2: LGHDT, YNNKEL (reference sequence). The CDR3: CASSQRGPNSYNEQFF. Here the CDR3 DNA reads TGTGCCAGCAGCCAAAGGGGACCAAACTCCTACAATGAGCAGTTCTTC.

This clonotype has just a few counts. The chain's CDR3 is CASSQASGGALTDTQYF. The CDR3 bases are TGCGCCAGCAGCCAGGCTAGCGGGGGGGCTTTAACAGATACGCAGTATTTT. The gene calls are TRBV4-1 and TRBJ2-3; 12 bases fit TRBD2. The CDR3 totals 17 residues. V shed 3 bases, J shed 3 bases, and the junction held 7 bases outside the gene matches. Germline V gene sequence: CDR1 MGHRA, CDR2 YSYEKL.

The genes are TRBV4-3 and TRBJ2-7; D tentatively reads TRBD1 or TRBD2 (5 bases each). The CDR3 totals 15 residues. Germline V gene data show CDR1 as LGHNA and CDR2 as YSLEER. The ends were cut back, 0 bases at V and 7 bases at J, with 16 bases in the middle. For the CDR3, the DNA is TGCGCCAGCAGCCAAGATCGGGACGGGCCGGCTGAGCAGTACTTC. Protein product: CASSQDRDGPAEQYF.

This clonotype was counted between two and nine times. This chain connects TRBV5-1 to TRBJ1-2, with D perhaps TRBD1 (5 bases). CDR3 size: 14 residues. The V gene lost 0 bases and the J gene lost 5 bases, with 11 bases spanning the gap. Germline lookup yields CDR1 SGHRS and CDR2 YFSETQ. The CDR3 sequence: CASSLAGTVYGYTF. The CDR3, as DNA: TGCGCCAGCAGCTTGGCCGGGACGGTTTATGGCTACACCTTC.

The J gene is TRBJ2-3, the V gene TRBV7-2, with 10 bases that match TRBD2. The CDR3 loop spans 15 amino acids. Germline-derived CDR1 and CDR2 are SGHTA and FQGNSA. The V and J ends lost 5 bases and 2 bases, in that order; junction bases with no gene match: 4. In DNA, the CDR3 is TGTGCCAGCAGCCAAACTAGCGGGGTCACAGATACGCAGTATTTT. Translated, it gives CASSQTSGVTDTQYF.

This clonotype came up many times. The chain employs TRBV12-3 or TRBV12-4 and TRBJ1-4; D uncertain. CDR3 length equals 16 residues. Trimming took 6 bases from V and 1 from J, leaving 15 bases between them. The CDR3 DNA follows: TGTGCCAGCAGCCAAGGAGGTGGAATAACTAATGAAAAACTGTTTTTT. Its translation: CASSQGGGITNEKLFF.

This chain uses TRBV29-1 with TRBJ2-2; D is perhaps TRBD1 (5 bases). The CDR3 extends over 13 amino acids. The ends were cut back, 6 bases at V and 0 bases at J, with 8 bases in the middle. CDR1 and CDR2 from the germline V gene are SQVTM and ANQGSEA. The CDR3 region has the DNA TGCAGCGTAGGGGCTGCGAACACCGGGGAGCTGTTTTTT. The encoded protein is CSVGAANTGELFF.

The chain recombines TRBV24-1 with TRBJ2-1, with D unresolved. The CDR3 is made up of 15 amino acids. CDR1 and CDR2 from the germline V gene are KGHDR and SFDVKD. With 2 bases removed from V and 5 bases from J, the gap between germline ends came to 12 bases. CDR3: CATSDSSTRHNEQFF. In DNA, the CDR3 is TGTGCCACCAGTGATTCATCGACAAGGCACAATGAGCAGTTCTTC.

The CDR3, as DNA: TGTGCCAGCAGCCAAGAAGGGTCGACCCAGTACTTC. As protein: CASSQEGSTQYF. The chain couples TRBV3-1 to TRBJ2-5; D not certain. The V gene's germline CDR1 is LGHDT and CDR2 YNNKEL (reference sequence). V was cut by 0 bases and J by 7 bases, with 6 bases left in between. This CDR3 has 12 amino acids.

V is TRBV5-1 and J is TRBJ2-1; D ambiguous. The CDR3 is 15 amino acids. The germline gives CDR1 SGHRS, CDR2 YFSETQ. V was pared by 4 bases and J by 0 bases, with 11 bases between. CDR3 nucleotide sequence: TGCGCCAGCAGCCGACAACCAAACTCCTACAATGAGCAGTTCTTC. It translates to CASSRQPNSYNEQFF.

This clonotype was found a few times. The J gene is TRBJ1-1, the V gene TRBV7-6; D perhaps matches TRBD1 (6 bases). V was trimmed by 5 bases and J by 4 bases, leaving 11 bases between them. The CDR3 is 13 residues long. Germline-derived CDR1 and CDR2 are SGHVS and FNYEAQ. The CDR3 is CASSADRLTEAFF. CDR3 nucleotide sequence: TGTGCCAGCAGCGCCGACAGGCTCACTGAAGCTTTCTTT.

This chain links TRBV20-1 with TRBJ2-3; 14 bases line up with TRBD2. This CDR3 has 18 amino acids. Germline V gives CDR1 DFQATT, CDR2 SNEGSKA (reference sequence). V was pared by 3 bases and J by 2 bases, with 10 bases of the junction left unmatched. Here the CDR3 reads CSASGSGTSGGNTDTQYF. The CDR3 region has the DNA TGCAGTGCTAGCGGGTCCGGGACTAGCGGGGGTAACACAGATACGCAGTATTTT.

There are a few counts of this clonotype. The genes are TRBV12-3 or TRBV12-4 and TRBJ2-5, with D possibly being TRBD1 or TRBD2 (5 bases each). This CDR3 has 16 residues. V gave up 1 base and J gave up 2 bases, with 14 bases separating them. The CDR3 protein is CASSLGGWGTQETQYF. In nucleotides, the CDR3 is TGTGCCAGCAGTTTAGGGGGGTGGGGCACGCAAGAGACCCAGTACTTC.

The sample holds a few counts of this clonotype. V and J are TRBV25-1 and TRBJ2-7, with a weak D call TRBD1 (6 bases). Trimming cost V 6 bases and J 3 bases, with 18 bases left between them. There are 15 residues in the CDR3. Per the germline V gene, CDR1 is MGHDK and CDR2 is SYGVNS. The CDR3 sequence is CASSRGQDSYYEQYF. The CDR3 DNA reads as TGTGCCAGCAGCCGCGGGCAGGACAGCTACTACGAGCAGTACTTC.

V usage is TRBV6-5 and J usage is TRBJ1-4, with 7 bases fitting TRBD1. Germline loops: CDR1 MNHEY, CDR2 SVGAGI. The ends lost 4 bases at V and 5 bases at J; junction bases unmatched: 7. CDR3 length: 15 residues. This CDR3 reads CASSSPQGGNEKLFF. For the CDR3, the DNA is TGTGCCAGCAGTTCCCCCCAGGGGGGGAATGAAAAACTGTTTTTT.

This clonotype was observed at least ten times. The chain is built from TRBV29-1 and TRBJ1-2; no firm D call. Germline assignment: CDR1 SQVTM and CDR2 ANQGSEA. The CDR3 covers 9 residues. The V and J ends lost 3 bases and 9 bases respectively, with 5 bases between them. In DNA, the CDR3 is TGCAGCGTTGACCGGAGCTACACCTTC. It translates to CSVDRSYTF.

In this sample, this clonotype turned up many times. This chain links TRBV20-1 with TRBJ2-1; D is possibly TRBD1 or TRBD2 (6 bases each). Germline V gene data show CDR1 as DFQATT and CDR2 as SNEGSKA (reference sequence). This CDR3 is 14 amino acids long. V was clipped by 5 bases and J by 0 bases, with 11 bases between them. The DNA of the CDR3 is TGCAGTGCTGGCCGGGGGCCCTCCTACAATGAGCAGTTCTTC. As protein: CSAGRGPSYNEQFF.

The chain combines TRBV20-1 with TRBJ2-5; 11 positions match TRBD2. Germline CDR1 reads DFQATT; CDR2 reads SNEGSKA (reference sequence). The CDR3 covers 14 residues. V lost 4 bases, J lost 2 bases, and 3 bases stayed unmatched. In nucleotides, the CDR3 is TGCAGTGCTACACTAGCGGGGGTTCAAGAGACCCAGTACTTC. It encodes CSATLAGVQETQYF.

This clonotype was recorded many times. This chain connects TRBV11-2 to TRBJ2-2; 15 bases line up with TRBD2. With V trimmed by 7 bases and J by 4 bases, 10 bases remained unmatched. CDR1 is SGHAT, CDR2 FQNNGV, per germline. There are 18 residues in the CDR3. CDR3 region: CASTPGLAGGRGTGELFF. Here the CDR3 DNA reads TGTGCCAGCACCCCTGGACTAGCGGGGGGGCGAGGCACCGGGGAGCTGTTTTTT.

This clonotype occurred many times. V and J are TRBV9 and TRBJ1-5, with 10 bases matching TRBD1. V shed 5 bases, J shed 4 bases, and the junction held 3 bases outside the gene matches. The CDR3 spans 14 residues. Per germline, CDR1 SGDLS and CDR2 YYNGEE. Here the CDR3 DNA reads TGTGCCAGCAGTCGGGACAGGGGTAATCAGCCCCAGCATTTT. This encodes CASSRDRGNQPQHF.

This clonotype was counted between two and nine times. The V and J genes are TRBV12-3 or TRBV12-4 and TRBJ1-1; no clear D gene. V lost 6 bases and J 1 base, leaving 9 bases between the germline ends. The CDR3 is made up of 13 amino acids. In DNA, the CDR3 is TGTGCCAGCAGACTCGGTGCGAACACTGAAGCTTTCTTT. This encodes CASRLGANTEAFF.

This clonotype was seen repeatedly, ten times or more. This CDR3 reads CASSLETSGNNEQFF. CDR3 DNA: TGTGCCAGCAGCTTAGAAACTAGCGGCAACAATGAGCAGTTCTTC. V and J are TRBV7-8 and TRBJ2-1, with TRBD2 matching 8 bases. V was clipped by 1 base and J by 5 bases; unmatched bases: 4. CDR3 length equals 15 residues. Germline values: CDR1 SGHVS, CDR2 FQNEAQ.

The chain couples TRBV6-2 or TRBV6-3 to TRBJ2-3, with D perhaps being TRBD1 or TRBD2 (6 bases each). CDR1 and CDR2 (germline): MNHEY, SVGEGT. The CDR3 totals 16 residues. Trimming took off 0 bases at V and 3 bases at J, with 13 bases between the two ends. The CDR3 bases are TGTGCCAGCAGTTACTCGGGGGGCGTTGAAACAGATACGCAGTATTTT. It encodes CASSYSGGVETDTQYF.

This clonotype was detected a few times. J is TRBJ1-6 and V is TRBV12-3 or TRBV12-4; maybe TRBD1 (6 bases). CDR3 length: 13 amino acids. Trimming pared 5 bases from V and 9 bases from J, leaving 11 bases between. CDR3 amino acids: CASSAGASSPLHF. DNA for the CDR3: TGTGCCAGCAGTGCAGGGGCTAGTTCACCCCTCCACTTT.

Note on this clonotype: This clone may be a read error of a much larger clone one base away. This chain links TRBV12-3 or TRBV12-4 with TRBJ1-5; 9 positions match TRBD1. The J call may be mistaken, given a closer DNA end match to TRBJ2-3. CDR3 size: 16 residues. In DNA form, the CDR3 reads TGTGCCAGCAGTTGGAGTGGAGGGACAGGGTTATCGCCCCAGTATTTT. Its protein product is CASSWSGGTGLSPQYF.

The chain uses TRBV6-2 or TRBV6-3 and TRBJ2-7; D not resolved. CDR1 and CDR2 from the germline V gene are MNHEY and SVGEGT. The V and J ends lost 5 bases and 0 bases respectively, with 11 bases between them. The CDR3 runs 14 residues. CDR3 nucleotides: TGTGCCAGCAGTCCCCTCGTTGACTCCTACGAGCAGTACTTC. It is translated as CASSPLVDSYEQYF.